This record concerns one T cell receptor (beta chain) sequence. A second PCR of 7 to 11 cycles used a sample-barcoded 5' primer and a J-beta primer mix. TCRdb re-derived calls from the 5' RACE reads in MiXCR, one entry per CDR3 protein. In the table there are a few hundred thousand distinct CDR3 sequences, about 29% of which are singletons. This entry is derived from a study of blood T cells in healthy people across ages. These data also featured in a second study, about T cells of mothers and their children.

The sample taken for sequencing was blood. The source is a boy aged 2-15 years in good health.

CDR3 protein: CAISSSGVAKNIQYF. CDR3 bases: TGTGCCATCAGTTCTAGCGGGGTGGCCAAAAACATTCAGTACTTC. The chain carries TRBV10-3 and TRBJ2-4, with 9 nucleotides matching TRBD2. The J segment lost 1 base and the V segment lost 5 bases, leaving 3 bases of the junction unmatched. The CDR3 contains 15 residues. Germline V gene sequence: CDR1 ENHRY, CDR2 SYGVKD.